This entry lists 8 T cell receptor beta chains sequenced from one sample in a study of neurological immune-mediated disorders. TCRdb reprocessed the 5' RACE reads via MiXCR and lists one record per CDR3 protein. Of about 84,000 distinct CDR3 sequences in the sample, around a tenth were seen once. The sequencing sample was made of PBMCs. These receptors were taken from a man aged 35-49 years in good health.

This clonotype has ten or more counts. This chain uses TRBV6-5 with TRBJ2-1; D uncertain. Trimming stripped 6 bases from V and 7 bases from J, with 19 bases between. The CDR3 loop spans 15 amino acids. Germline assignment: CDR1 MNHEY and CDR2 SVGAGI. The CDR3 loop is CASSSPRTDENEQFF. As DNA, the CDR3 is TGTGCCAGCAGCTCGCCCCGGACCGATGAGAATGAGCAGTTCTTC.

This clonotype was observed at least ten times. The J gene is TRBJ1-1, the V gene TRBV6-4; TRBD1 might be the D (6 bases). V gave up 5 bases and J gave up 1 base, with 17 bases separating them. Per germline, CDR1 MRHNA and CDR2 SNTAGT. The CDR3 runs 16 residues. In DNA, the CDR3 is TGTGCCAGCAGTAAAGTCTTGGGGGCGAAGAACACTGAAGCTTTCTTT. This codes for CASSKVLGAKNTEAFF.

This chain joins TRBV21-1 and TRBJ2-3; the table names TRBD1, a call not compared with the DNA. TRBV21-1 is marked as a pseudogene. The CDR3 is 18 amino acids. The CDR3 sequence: CASSKVKAQRGSMVGQYF. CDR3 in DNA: TGTGCCAGCAGCAAAGTCAAGGCTCAAAGGGGGTCCATGGTAGGGCAGTATTTT.

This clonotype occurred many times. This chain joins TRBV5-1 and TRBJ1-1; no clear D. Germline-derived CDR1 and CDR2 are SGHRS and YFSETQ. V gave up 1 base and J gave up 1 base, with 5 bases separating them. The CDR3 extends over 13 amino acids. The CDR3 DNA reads TGCGCCAGCAGCTTGATGCAGAACACTGAAGCTTTCTTT. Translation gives CASSLMQNTEAFF.

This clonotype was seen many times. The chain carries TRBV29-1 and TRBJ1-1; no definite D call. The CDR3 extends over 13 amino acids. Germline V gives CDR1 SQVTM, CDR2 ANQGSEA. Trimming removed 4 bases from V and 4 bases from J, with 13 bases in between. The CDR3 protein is CSVVLGPRTEAFF. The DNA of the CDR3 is TGCAGCGTTGTCTTAGGGCCTCGCACTGAAGCTTTCTTT.

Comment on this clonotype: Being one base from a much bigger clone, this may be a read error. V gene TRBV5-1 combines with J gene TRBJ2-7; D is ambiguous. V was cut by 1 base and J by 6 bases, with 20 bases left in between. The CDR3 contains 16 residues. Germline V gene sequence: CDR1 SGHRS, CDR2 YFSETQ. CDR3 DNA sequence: TGCGCCAGCAGCTTGAAATCACCCAAGGGCGCCGGCGAGCAGTACTTC. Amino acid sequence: CASSLKSPKGAGEQYF.

The CDR3 nucleotides are TGTGCCAGCACCAGGGGGCTAGCGGATGCCTACGAGCAGTACTTC. Its translation is CASTRGLADAYEQYF. The chain joins TRBV6-2 or TRBV6-3 to TRBJ2-7, with D perhaps matching TRBD1 (8 bases). The CDR3 is 15 residues long. Germline V gene data show CDR1 as MNHEY and CDR2 as SVGEGT. V lost 7 bases and J 2 bases, leaving 18 bases between the germline ends.

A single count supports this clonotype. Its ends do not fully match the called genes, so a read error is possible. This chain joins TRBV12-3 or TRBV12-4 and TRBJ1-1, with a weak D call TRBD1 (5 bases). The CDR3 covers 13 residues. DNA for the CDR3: TGCGCCAACAGTGTCGACAGCTTCACTGAAGCTTTCTTT. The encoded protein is CANSVDSFTEAFF.